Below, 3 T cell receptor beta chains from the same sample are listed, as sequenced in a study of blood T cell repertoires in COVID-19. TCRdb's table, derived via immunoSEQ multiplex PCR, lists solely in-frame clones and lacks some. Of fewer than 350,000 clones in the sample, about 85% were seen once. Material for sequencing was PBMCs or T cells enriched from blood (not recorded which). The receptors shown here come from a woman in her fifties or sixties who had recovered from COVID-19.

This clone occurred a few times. The CDR3 sequence: CASSSWTGNYGYTF. The DNA for the CDR3 is TGTGCCAGCAGTTCCTGGACAGGCAACTATGGCTACACCTTC. The chain couples TRBV27 to TRBJ1-2, with 7 bases lining up with TRBD1. This CDR3 contains 14 residues. J was trimmed by 2 bases and V by 4 bases; bases with no gene match: 4. Germline V CDR1 and CDR2: MNHEY, SMNVEV (reference sequence).

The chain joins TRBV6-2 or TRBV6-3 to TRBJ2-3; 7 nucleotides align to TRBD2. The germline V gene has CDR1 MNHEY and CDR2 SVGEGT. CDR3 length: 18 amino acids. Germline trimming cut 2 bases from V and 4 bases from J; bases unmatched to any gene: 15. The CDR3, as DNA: TGTGCCAGCAGTTACGGCGGACTAGTTCATCTTAGCGCAGATACGCAGTATTTT. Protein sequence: CASSYGGLVHLSADTQYF.

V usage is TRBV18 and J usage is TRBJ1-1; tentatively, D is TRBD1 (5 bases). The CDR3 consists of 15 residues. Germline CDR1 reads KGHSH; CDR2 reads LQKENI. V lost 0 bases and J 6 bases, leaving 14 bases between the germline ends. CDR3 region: CASSPPTNAGSEAFF. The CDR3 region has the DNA TGTGCCAGCTCACCACCAACGAATGCAGGGTCTGAAGCTTTCTTT.